This TCR beta chain was captured in a study of TIL therapy for anti-PD-1-resistant metastatic lung cancer. The libraries were made with immunoSEQ v3. The assay was immunoSEQ multiplex PCR, and TCRdb's table has in-frame clones only and misses some. The sample includes approximately 92,000 clones, under 70% of them seen just once. Time point specified: pre-treatment sample, taken before nivolumab and TIL therapy. Tumor tissue came from excised metastases, mostly pleural nodules or supraclavicular lymph nodes. Study observations and caveats: Many TIL product clones were absent from baseline tumor, suggesting clonal contraction.

The germline V gene encodes CDR1 SGHKS and CDR2 YYEKEE (reference sequence). V was pared by 0 bases and J by 4 bases, with 1 base of the junction left unmatched. The CDR3 extends over 14 amino acids. On this clone: Its antigen is not known.

The V and J genes are TRBV5-5 and TRBJ1-2, with 9 bases lining up with TRBD1. This sequence was found in a person aged 25 to 85 with non-small cell lung cancer. The sequences come from tumor tissue, collected at baseline. CDR3 nucleotide sequence: TGTGCCAGCAGCTTGGGGGGACAGGGCTATGGCTACACCTTC. Translated, it gives CASSLGGQGYGYTF.